One T cell receptor (beta chain) is described in this entry. Its target is not known. This sequence may be a read error, since a much larger clone differs from it by one base. In a multiplex PCR, 32 V and 13 J primers amplified TCR beta CDR3. In TCRdb, the multiplex PCR reads were re-called with MiXCR into one record per CDR3 protein. The sample yields around 20,000 distinct CDR3 sequences, 25% to 30% seen once. The data originate from a study of immune heterogeneity within non-small cell lung tumors. Template came from bulk tumor genomic DNA, at 600 ng per sample. Biopsies, several per primary tumor and spaced far apart, were collected during surgery. Those enrolled were patients newly diagnosed with untreated non-small cell lung cancer and undergoing curative surgery. Every donor was a newly diagnosed non-small cell lung cancer patient having surgery with curative intent. This CDR3 region has 15 residues. Deletions cut 7 bases from V and 10 bases from J, with 23 bases between. CDR1 is MNHEY and CDR2 is SMNVEV in the germline V gene (reference sequence).

Study observations and caveats: The correlation between local T-cell clonality and local tumor mutational burden was positive, moderate in strength and statistically significant, with R about 0.36.

Sample: lung tumor tissue. The rearrangement uses TRBV27 and TRBJ2-1; D possibly corresponds to TRBD2 (7 bases). The TCR sequence derives from a man in his forties or fifties with non-small cell lung cancer. For the CDR3, the DNA is TGTGCCAGCAAGGGGGGGGTTTTGGAGGCAATGGAGCAGTTCTTC. Its protein product is CASKGGVLEAMEQFF.